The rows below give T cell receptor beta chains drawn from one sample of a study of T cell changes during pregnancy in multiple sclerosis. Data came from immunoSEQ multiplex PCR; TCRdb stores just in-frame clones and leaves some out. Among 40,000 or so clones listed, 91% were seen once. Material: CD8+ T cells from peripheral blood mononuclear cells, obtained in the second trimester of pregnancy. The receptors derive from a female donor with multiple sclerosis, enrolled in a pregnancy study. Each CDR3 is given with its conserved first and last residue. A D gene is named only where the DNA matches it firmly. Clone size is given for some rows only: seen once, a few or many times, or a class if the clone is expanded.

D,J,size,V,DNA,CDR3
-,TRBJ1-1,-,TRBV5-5,TGTGCCAGCAGCCCGACTCGGGGTGAAGCTTTCTTT,CASSPTRGEAFF
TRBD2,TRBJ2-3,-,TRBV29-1,TGCAGCGTTGAAGGGGACCCTAGCGGGAGGTTAGCAGATACGCAGTATTTT,CSVEGDPSGRLADTQYF
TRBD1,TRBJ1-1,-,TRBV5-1,TGCGCCAGCAGCTTGGAATGGACAGGGAGTCAGACTGAAGCTTTCTTT,CASSLEWTGSQTEAFF
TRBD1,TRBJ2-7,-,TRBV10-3,TGTGCCATCAGTGAGGGGCAGGGGGCCTGGGAGCAGTACTTC,CAISEGQGAWEQYF
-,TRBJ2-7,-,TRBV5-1,TGCGCCAGCAGCTTGTTTACTAGCTACGAGCAGTACTTC,CASSLFTSYEQYF
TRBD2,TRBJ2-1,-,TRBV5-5,TGTGCCAGCAGCCCTCTAAACGCGGGGGGACCCACCAATGAGCAGTTCTTC,CASSPLNAGGPTNEQFF
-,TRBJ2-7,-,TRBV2,TGTGCCAGCAGTGATCCCGGAGAAAGCTCCTACGAGCAGTACTTC,CASSDPGESSYEQYF
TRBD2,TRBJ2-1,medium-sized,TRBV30,TGTGCCAGAATGGGACTACTCAATGAGCAGTTCTTC,CARMGLLNEQFF
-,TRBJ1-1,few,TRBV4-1,TGCGCCAGCAGCCAAGATAGGGGGATCACTGAAGCTTTCTTT,CASSQDRGITEAFF
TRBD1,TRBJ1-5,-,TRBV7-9,TGTGCCAGCAGCGAGGGACAGGGCCTTCAATATAGCAATCAGCCCCAGCATTTT,CASSEGQGLQYSNQPQHF
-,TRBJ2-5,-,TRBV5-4,TGTGCCAGCAGCTTTAAACAGTTTCAAGAGACCCAGTACTTC,CASSFKQFQETQYF
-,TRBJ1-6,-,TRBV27,TGTGCCAGCAGCCGCCATGCGGTCGGTAATTCACCCCTCCACTTT,CASSRHAVGNSPLHF
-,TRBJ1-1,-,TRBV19,TGTGCCAGTAGTATAGCTACAGGAGCTAACACTGAAGCTTTCTTT,CASSIATGANTEAFF
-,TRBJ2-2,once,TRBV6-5,TGTGCCAGCAGTTACTCGGTTTCGGGCGGGGAGCTGTTTTTT,CASSYSVSGGELFF
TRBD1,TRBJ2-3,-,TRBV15,TGTGCCACCAGCTTCCGGACAGGTGATCGAGATACGCAGTATTTT,CATSFRTGDRDTQYF
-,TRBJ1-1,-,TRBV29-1,TGCAGCGTTCAAGGGGCCGGGGGGGCTTTCTTT,CSVQGAGGAFF
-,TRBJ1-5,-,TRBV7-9,TGTGCCAGCGGGCTCGGCAATCAGCCCCAGCATTTT,CASGLGNQPQHF
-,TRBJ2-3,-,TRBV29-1,TGCAGCGTTGATTTCTCCAGGGGGGTCACAGATACGCAGTATTTT,CSVDFSRGVTDTQYF
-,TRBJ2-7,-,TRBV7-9,TGTGCCAGCAGCTTAAGCGGCAGCGGCTACGAGCAGTACTTC,CASSLSGSGYEQYF
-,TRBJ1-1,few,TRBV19,TGTGCCAGTACCCTAGGGGGAGGGTCGGGGACTGAAGCTTTCTTT,CASTLGGGSGTEAFF
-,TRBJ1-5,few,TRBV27,TGTGCCAGCAGTCCTCTCTCTAGCAATCAGCCCCAGCATTTT,CASSPLSSNQPQHF
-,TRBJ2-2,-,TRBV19,TGTGCCAGTAGTTGGGCAGCCGGCGGGGAGCTGTTTTTT,CASSWAAGGELFF
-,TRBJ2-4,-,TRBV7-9,TGTGCCAGCAGCCTAACCCAAGACAGTTTAAACATTCAGTACTTC,CASSLTQDSLNIQYF
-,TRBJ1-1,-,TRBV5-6,TGTGCCAGCAGCTTGGCACAGGCGAACACTGAAGCTTTCTTT,CASSLAQANTEAFF
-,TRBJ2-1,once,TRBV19,TGTGCCAGTAGTATTCGTAGCATGGATGAGCAGTTCTTC,CASSIRSMDEQFF
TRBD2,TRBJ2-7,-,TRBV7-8,TGTGCCAGCAGCTTCTTTTGGACTAGCGGGGGAAAGTACGAGCAGTACTTC,CASSFFWTSGGKYEQYF
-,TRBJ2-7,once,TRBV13,TGTGCCAGCAGCTTTAGAGGGTACGGTTACGAGCAGTACTTC,CASSFRGYGYEQYF
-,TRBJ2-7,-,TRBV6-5,TGTGCCAGCAGTTACAGCGGACTCAACTACGAGCAGTACTTC,CASSYSGLNYEQYF
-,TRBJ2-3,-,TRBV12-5,TGTGCTAGTGGTTTGTCCGAGACTAGTCTTTCCACAGATACGCAGTATTTT,CASGLSETSLSTDTQYF
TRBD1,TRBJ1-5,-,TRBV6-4,TGTGCCAGCAGCGGCCAGGGACAGCTATATAGCAATCAGCCCCAGCATTTT,CASSGQGQLYSNQPQHF
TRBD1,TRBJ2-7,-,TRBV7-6,TGTGCCAGCAGCTTAAACCGGGACAGTCGATACGAGCAGTACTTC,CASSLNRDSRYEQYF
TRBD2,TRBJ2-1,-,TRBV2,TGTGCCAGCAGTTCAGGACTAGGCTCCTACAATGAGCAGTTCTTC,CASSSGLGSYNEQFF
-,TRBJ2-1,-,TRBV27,TGTGCCAGCAGTTTCGGCGGGGAGACCTACAATGAGCAGTTCTTC,CASSFGGETYNEQFF
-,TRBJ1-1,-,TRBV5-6,TGTGCCAGCAGCTTGGGCGACACTGAAGCTTTCTTT,CASSLGDTEAFF
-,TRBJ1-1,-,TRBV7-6,TGTGCCAGCAGCTTAGCGCTGACTGGGAACACTGAAGCTTTCTTT,CASSLALTGNTEAFF
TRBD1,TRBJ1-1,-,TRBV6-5,TGTGCCAGCAGTACGCCGGACAGGACTGAAGCTTTCTTT,CASSTPDRTEAFF
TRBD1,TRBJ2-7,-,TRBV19,TGTGCCAGTAGTATTAAAGGGACAGGGGGCTACGAGCAGTACTTC,CASSIKGTGGYEQYF
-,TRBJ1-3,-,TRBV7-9,TGTGCCAGCAGCTTACCTAGGGGACTCTCTGGAAACACCATATATTTT,CASSLPRGLSGNTIYF
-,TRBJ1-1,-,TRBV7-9,TGTGCCAGCAGCTTAGCGCGTACGGACACTGAAGCTTTCTTT,CASSLARTDTEAFF
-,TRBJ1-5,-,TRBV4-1,TGCGCCAGCAGCCAAGATCGGGGTAGCAATCAGCCCCAGCATTTT,CASSQDRGSNQPQHF
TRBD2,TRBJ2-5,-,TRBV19,TGTGCCAGTAGTATAGACTTTTTTACACGACTAGCGGGAACAGAGACCCAGTACTTC,CASSIDFFTRLAGTETQYF
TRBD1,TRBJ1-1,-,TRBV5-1,TGCGCCTCCACAGGGGCGTGGAACACTGAAGCTTTCTTT,CASTGAWNTEAFF
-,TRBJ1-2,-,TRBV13,TGTGCCAGCAGGGAGGGAAACTATGGCTACACCTTC,CASREGNYGYTF
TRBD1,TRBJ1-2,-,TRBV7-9,TGTGCCAGCAGCTTAGGGACAGGGGCTCACGGCTACACCTTC,CASSLGTGAHGYTF
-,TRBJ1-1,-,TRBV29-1,TGCAGCGTTGAAGTTAGGGGGTTAGATGACACTGAAGCTTTCTTT,CSVEVRGLDDTEAFF
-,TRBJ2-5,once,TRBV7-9,TGTGCCAGCAAGAAACTAGGGCCGGAGACCCAGTACTTC,CASKKLGPETQYF
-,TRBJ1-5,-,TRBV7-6,TGTGCCAGCAGCGCTAGCGGGCGGGGAGATGGCAATCAGCCCCAGCATTTT,CASSASGRGDGNQPQHF
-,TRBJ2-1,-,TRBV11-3,TGTGCCAGCAGCTTAGAAGGTCAGGGGGGTTTCAATGAGCAGTTCTTC,CASSLEGQGGFNEQFF
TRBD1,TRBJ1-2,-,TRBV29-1,TGCAGCGCCAAGGGACAGGGGGCAGACGGCTACACCTTC,CSAKGQGADGYTF
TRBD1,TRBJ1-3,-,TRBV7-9,TGTGCCAGCAGCTCAACAGGGGATGGAAACACCATATATTTT,CASSSTGDGNTIYF
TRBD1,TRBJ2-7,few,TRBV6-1,TGTGCCACCGACCTCGGACAGGGGGGATCCTACGAGCAGTACTTC,CATDLGQGGSYEQYF
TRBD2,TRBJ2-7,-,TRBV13,TGTGCCAGCAGCTTACTAGCGGAGACCTACTACGAGCAGTACTTC,CASSLLAETYYEQYF
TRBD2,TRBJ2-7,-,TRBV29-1,TGCAGCGTTGAAGGGGGGGGGACTAGCGGGGACTACGAGCAGTACTTC,CSVEGGGTSGDYEQYF
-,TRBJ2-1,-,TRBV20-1,TGCAGTGCTGCGGGGTCCAATGAGCAGTTCTTC,CSAAGSNEQFF
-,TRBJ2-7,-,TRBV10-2,TGCGCCAGCAGTGATCTTCTCCAGGGAACCTACGAGCAGTACTTC,CASSDLLQGTYEQYF